This T cell receptor beta chain is drawn from a study of blood T cell repertoires in COVID-19. Participant age was roughly 18 to 95 years, and participants resided in about two dozen US areas. Two negative PCRs, clearance, or symptom resolution had been documented for recovered Cohort 3 donors. In the original analysis: The assay estimated nucleated cells by amplifying reference gene primers. Clones were sequenced by immunoSEQ multiplex PCR, and TCRdb holds only the in-frame ones, with some missing. V, J and clone size were drawn from that table, and D and trimming were deduced from the DNA. Of roughly 380,000 clones listed, 80% to 90% were seen once; the top ten hold 1.3%. This clone was counted a single time. There are 14 residues in the CDR3. Germline CDR1 SNHLY, CDR2 FYNNEI. V lost 2 bases to trimming and J lost 6 bases, with 13 bases between them.

The receptor comes from a man aged 25-45 years who had recovered from COVID-19. The chain carries TRBV2 and TRBJ1-2; D is undetermined. The sequenced sample consisted of PBMCs or T cells enriched from blood (not recorded which). The CDR3 here is CASSELAETHGYTF. DNA of the CDR3: TGTGCCAGCAGTGAATTAGCCGAGACCCATGGCTACACCTTC.